Listed here are 31 T cell receptor beta chains from one sample, sequenced in a study of shared clonotypes between healthy human individuals. Sequencing used immunoSEQ multiplex PCR; TCRdb keeps in-frame clones, though not all of them. The sample includes 230,000 or so clones, 50% to 75% of them seen just once. The source material was memory CD4+ T cells sorted from blood. Specified subset: CD45RA-negative fraction. These receptors originate from a man aged 25 to 45 in good health.

This sequence joins TRBV11-2 and TRBJ2-5, with D possibly matching TRBD2 (5 bases). The CDR3 has 14 amino acids. The V and J ends lost 5 bases and 2 bases respectively, with 12 bases between them. Germline lookup yields CDR1 SGHAT and CDR2 FQNNGV. This CDR3 reads CASSRSGLQETQYF. The DNA of the CDR3 is TGTGCCAGCAGCCGATCCGGACTGCAAGAGACCCAGTACTTC.

This clone was observed once. The V call is TRBV11-3, the J call TRBJ2-1, with D perhaps matching TRBD2 (6 bases). V was shortened by 3 bases and J by 3 bases, with 12 bases between the two germline ends. The CDR3 spans 15 residues. Per the germline V gene, CDR1 is SGHNT and CDR2 is YENEEA. In DNA form, the CDR3 reads TGTGCCAGCAGCTTTACGGGAGTGGGCTACAATGAGCAGTTCTTC. This translates into CASSFTGVGYNEQFF.

This clone was detected a few times. The rearrangement links TRBV6-6 to TRBJ2-3; D uncertain. V was shortened by 5 bases and J by 5 bases, with 5 bases between the two germline ends. CDR1 is MNHNY and CDR2 is SVGAGI in the germline V gene (reference sequence). The CDR3 length is 11 residues. The CDR3 protein is CASSPKDTQYF. The CDR3 DNA sequence: TGTGCCAGCAGTCCAAAAGATACGCAGTATTTT.

This chain joins TRBV9 and TRBJ1-3; D is possibly TRBD1 (5 bases). CDR1 and CDR2 (germline): SGDLS, YYNGEE. V lost 0 bases and J 0 bases, leaving 10 bases between the germline ends. This CDR3 region has 16 residues. DNA of the CDR3: TGTGCCAGCAGCGTAGGACAGAGCGTCTCTGGAAACACCATATATTTT. Translation: CASSVGQSVSGNTIYF.

This clone was observed a handful of times. V gene TRBV18 combines with J gene TRBJ2-5; 12 nucleotides agree with TRBD2. The germline gives CDR1 KGHSH, CDR2 LQKENI. CDR3 length equals 16 residues. The ends lost 6 bases at V and 4 bases at J; junction bases unmatched: 9. The DNA for the CDR3 is TGTGCCAGCTCCTCCGGACTAGCGGGAAGTCGAGAGACCCAGTACTTC. Translation: CASSSGLAGSRETQYF.

This clone was found once. CDR3 sequence: CASSLSGGGTGFFGEQFF. The DNA of the CDR3 is TGCGCCAGCAGCTTGAGTGGAGGCGGGACAGGGTTCTTTGGTGAGCAGTTCTTC. The rearrangement joins TRBV5-1 to TRBJ2-1; 9 bases map to TRBD1. The CDR3 extends over 18 amino acids. Unmatched junction bases numbered 17, after V lost 1 base and J lost 9 bases. From germline, CDR1 is SGHRS and CDR2 YFSETQ.

This clone was detected only a few times. V usage is TRBV10-3 and J usage is TRBJ1-1, with a tentative D call TRBD1 (6 bases). The germline gives CDR1 ENHRY, CDR2 SYGVKD. The CDR3 loop spans 15 amino acids. Trimming removed 7 bases at V and 3 bases at J, with 18 bases between. The CDR3 sequence: CAITRERGLHTEAFF. CDR3 coding DNA: TGTGCCATCACTAGGGAGAGGGGGTTGCACACTGAAGCTTTCTTT.

This chain links TRBV7-6 with TRBJ2-5, with 13 nucleotides matching TRBD2. Germline loops: CDR1 SGHVS, CDR2 FNYEAQ. The CDR3 is made up of 16 amino acids. V dropped 4 bases and J dropped 5; count of bases not matched to a gene: 7. CDR3 protein: CASSSTSGRALETQYF. The CDR3 DNA reads TGTGCCAGCAGCTCCACTAGCGGGAGGGCCCTCGAGACCCAGTACTTC.

This clone was observed once. The V call is TRBV9, the J call TRBJ2-5; 9 bases are a match to TRBD1. Trimming took 0 bases from V and 5 from J; bases not matched to a gene: 11. The CDR3 runs 17 residues. Germline V gene sequence: CDR1 SGDLS, CDR2 YYNGEE. CDR3 sequence: CASSVVPTGTGSETQYF. In DNA, the CDR3 is TGTGCCAGCAGCGTAGTTCCGACCGGGACAGGGAGTGAGACCCAGTACTTC.

This chain uses TRBV6-4 with TRBJ2-1, with 7 bases lining up with TRBD2. V was pared by 5 bases and J by 12 bases, with 16 bases of the junction left unmatched. CDR3 length: 15 residues. Germline V CDR1 and CDR2: MRHNA, SNTAGT. In nucleotides, the CDR3 is TGTGCCAGCAGTTTCCCGGGGAGGGCCCTCATGGGGCAGTTCTTC. Translating it yields CASSFPGRALMGQFF.

The chain joins TRBV2 to TRBJ2-1; 10 nucleotides line up with TRBD2. CDR3 length: 16 amino acids. J lost 4 bases, V lost 7 bases, and 10 bases had no gene match. CDR1 SNHLY and CDR2 FYNNEI come from the germline V gene. CDR3 residues: CASTPRLAGAYNEQFF. In DNA, the CDR3 is TGTGCCAGCACCCCCCGCCTAGCGGGGGCGTACAATGAGCAGTTCTTC.

This clone was recorded many times. The J gene is TRBJ2-7, the V gene TRBV10-2; D gene unclear. The V gene's germline CDR1 is WSHSY and CDR2 SAAADI. V was pared by 6 bases and J by 2 bases, with 14 bases between. The CDR3 extends over 14 amino acids. CDR3 sequence: CASRIEVAAYEQYF. The DNA of the CDR3 is TGCGCCAGCAGGATAGAAGTAGCCGCCTACGAGCAGTACTTC.

This chain uses TRBV4-2 with TRBJ1-4; a weak D match, TRBD1 (5 bases). Germline loops: CDR1 LGHNA, CDR2 YNFKEQ. V was trimmed by 3 bases and J by 2 bases, leaving 7 bases between them. The length of the CDR3 is 14 residues. The CDR3: CASSQGGTNEKLFF. CDR3 DNA sequence: TGTGCCAGCAGCCAGGGGGGGACTAATGAAAAACTGTTTTTT.

The rearrangement joins TRBV10-3 to TRBJ2-7; a weak D match, TRBD1 (5 bases). In germline, CDR1 is ENHRY, CDR2 SYGVKD. This CDR3 region has 17 residues. The V gene lost 10 bases and the J gene lost 0 bases, with 25 bases spanning the gap. The DNA of the CDR3 is TGTGCCACCCTCCCCCGAGGTAACAGGATGAGCTCCTACGAGCAGTACTTC. Protein product: CATLPRGNRMSSYEQYF.

The chain links TRBV29-1 to TRBJ2-7; 11 bases fit TRBD2. J was trimmed by 5 bases and V by 5 bases; bases with no gene match: 8. The germline CDR1 and CDR2 sequences are SQVTM and ANQGSEA. The CDR3 totals 14 residues. Written as DNA, the CDR3 is TGCAGCGTTTTTACTAGCGGGAGAGGTGACGAGCAGTACTTC. It is translated as CSVFTSGRGDEQYF.

The chain carries TRBV9 and TRBJ1-4, with D perhaps matching TRBD1 (5 bases). V lost 0 bases to trimming and J lost 8 bases, with 20 bases between them. The CDR3 loop spans 17 amino acids. Germline CDR1 is SGDLS and CDR2 is YYNGEE. The CDR3 sequence is CASSVGLGTSQREKLFF. The DNA for the CDR3 is TGTGCCAGCAGCGTAGGACTCGGGACCTCTCAACGGGAAAAACTGTTTTTT.

The rearrangement links TRBV5-8 to TRBJ2-1; 9 nucleotides match TRBD1. CDR1 and CDR2 from the germline V gene are SGHTS and YDEGEE. Unmatched junction bases numbered 10, after V lost 2 bases and J lost 10 bases. The CDR3 is 15 amino acids. The CDR3 DNA is TGTGCCAGCAGCTTCACGGGACAGGGTGTACGAGAGCAGTTCTTC. Amino acids: CASSFTGQGVREQFF.

The chain has TRBV4-1 and TRBJ1-5, with TRBD1 as a possible D gene (6 bases). Germline CDR1 reads MGHRA; CDR2 reads YSYEKL. This CDR3 has 17 residues. Trimming removed 4 bases from V and 0 bases from J, with 16 bases in between. CDR3 bases: TGCGCCAGCAGCCTCACCCCCGGACAGTCTAGCAATCAGCCCCAGCATTTT. The encoded protein is CASSLTPGQSSNQPQHF.

The rearrangement uses TRBV5-4 and TRBJ1-2; 9 positions match TRBD1. Losses at the gene ends were 4 bases for V and 8 bases for J; bases not matched to a gene: 9. CDR3 length: 14 amino acids. Germline V CDR1 and CDR2: SGHNT, YYREEE (reference sequence). CDR3 in amino acids: CASSPGTGLLGYTF. The CDR3 region has the DNA TGTGCCAGCAGCCCCGGGACAGGGCTTTTAGGCTACACCTTC.

This chain uses TRBV9 with TRBJ2-3; 7 bases agree with TRBD2. The CDR3 loop spans 16 amino acids. CDR1 is SGDLS and CDR2 is YYNGEE in the germline V gene. V was pared by 2 bases and J by 5 bases, with 11 bases of the junction left unmatched. DNA for the CDR3: TGTGCCAGCAGCGTTTCGACGGGAGGTCGTGAAGATACGCAGTATTTT. This codes for CASSVSTGGREDTQYF.

The chain recombines TRBV7-9 with TRBJ2-5; 7 bases match TRBD2. V dropped 4 bases and J dropped 2; count of bases not matched to a gene: 4. CDR1 and CDR2 from the germline V gene are SEHNR and FQNEAQ (reference sequence). The CDR3 covers 14 residues. The DNA of the CDR3 is TGTGCCAGCAGCTCCACGGGGGGACAAGAGACCCAGTACTTC. It encodes CASSSTGGQETQYF.

The rearrangement uses TRBV5-1 and TRBJ2-7; tentative D call: TRBD2 (6 bases). Germline CDR1 SGHRS, CDR2 YFSETQ. CDR3 length: 13 residues. Trimming cost V 0 bases and J 7 bases, with 11 bases left between them. CDR3 nucleotide sequence: TGCGCCAGCAGCTTGGTCGGGGGTGAAGAGCAGTACTTC. Translation gives CASSLVGGEEQYF.

Worth noting for this clone: Its ends do not fully match the called genes, so a read error is possible. The V call is TRBV7-9, the J call TRBJ2-1; 8 bases are shared with TRBD2. The V gene's germline CDR1 is SEHNR and CDR2 FQNEAQ (reference sequence). The length of the CDR3 is 16 residues. This CDR3 is CASSLAAGASHNEQFF. CDR3 coding DNA: TGTGCCAGCAGCTTAGCAGCGGGAGCCTCCCACAATGAGCAGTTCTTC.

The chain combines TRBV18 with TRBJ2-3; D remains ambiguous. Deletions cut 2 bases from V and 2 bases from J, with 8 bases between. CDR1 and CDR2 (germline): KGHSH, LQKENI. This CDR3 is 14 amino acids long. In DNA, the CDR3 is TGTGCCAGCTCACCAGGCCTAAACACAGATACGCAGTATTTT. Translating it yields CASSPGLNTDTQYF.

CDR3 DNA sequence: TGTGCCAGCAGTTTATCGACTCCTGTAATAGACTATGGCTACACCTTC. The encoded protein is CASSLSTPVIDYGYTF. The J gene is TRBJ1-2, the V gene TRBV27, with D unclear. Germline V gene sequence: CDR1 MNHEY, CDR2 SMNVEV (reference sequence). The V and J ends lost 0 bases and 3 bases respectively, with 14 bases between them. The length of the CDR3 is 16 residues.

The CDR3 loop reads CASSLDGRLYEQYF. DNA of the CDR3: TGTGCCAGCAGCTTAGACGGGAGACTCTACGAGCAGTACTTC. The chain carries TRBV7-9 and TRBJ2-7, with D possibly being TRBD2 (6 bases). V lost 1 base, J lost 3 bases, and 10 bases lay in between. CDR3 length: 14 residues. Germline-derived CDR1 and CDR2 are SEHNR and FQNEAQ (reference sequence).

This clone was detected once. The V call is TRBV10-2, the J call TRBJ2-1; D gene ambiguous. The germline CDR1 and CDR2 sequences are WSHSY and SAAADI. The CDR3 sequence is 15 residues long. The ends were cut back, 5 bases at V and 4 bases at J, with 15 bases in the middle. The CDR3 DNA reads as TGCGCCAGCAGTAGAGTTGTGGGAACTTACAATGAGCAGTTCTTC. Encoded protein: CASSRVVGTYNEQFF.

The rearrangement uses TRBV5-1 and TRBJ2-1, with D maybe TRBD1 (5 bases). V was cut by 4 bases and J by 5 bases, with 13 bases left in between. The CDR3 runs to 14 residues. CDR1 is SGHRS and CDR2 is YFSETQ in the germline V gene. The CDR3 nucleotides read TGCGCCAGCAGCATCTGGACAAGGAACAATGAGCAGTTCTTC. Amino acids: CASSIWTRNNEQFF.

V is TRBV9 and J is TRBJ2-1; D may be TRBD1 (5 bases). With 3 bases removed from V and 4 bases from J, the gap between germline ends came to 14 bases. The CDR3 extends over 15 amino acids. CDR1 and CDR2 from the germline V gene are SGDLS and YYNGEE. CDR3 DNA sequence: TGTGCCAGCAGCGAGAGACCGGACAAGTACAATGAGCAGTTCTTC. Its protein product is CASSERPDKYNEQFF.

About this clone itself: At one end, the junction sequence differs from germline, possibly due to a read error. The chain is built from TRBV5-4 and TRBJ1-2, with 9 bases aligning to TRBD1. This CDR3 comprises 14 residues. Looked up from germline, CDR1 is SGHNT and CDR2 is YYREEE (reference sequence). The CDR3 loop reads CASTLGQGGYGYTF. In DNA form, the CDR3 reads TGTGCCAGCACCTTGGGACAGGGAGGGTATGGCTACACCTTC.

The rearrangement links TRBV4-2 to TRBJ2-7, with TRBD2 as a possible D gene (6 bases). The CDR3 is 15 residues long. The ends were cut back, 0 bases at V and 7 bases at J, with 16 bases in the middle. CDR1 is LGHNA and CDR2 is YNFKEQ in the germline V gene. The CDR3 nucleotides are TGTGCCAGCAGCCAAGAGGTGGGGGGAGTGGGAGAGCAGTACTTC. The encoded protein is CASSQEVGGVGEQYF.